One sample yielded the 8 T cell receptor beta chains listed below, sequenced in a study of shared clonotypes between healthy human individuals. TCRdb's table, derived via immunoSEQ multiplex PCR, lists solely in-frame clones and lacks some. The sample carries millions of clones, 85% to 95% recorded once. The source material was naive CD4+ T cells sorted from blood. The subset was: CD45RA+ positively selected. All receptors come from a man aged 18 to 29 in good health.

The CDR3 protein is CASTPVGGSGANVLTF. CDR3 sequence (DNA): TGTGCCAGCACCCCCGTCGGGGGCTCTGGGGCCAACGTCCTGACTTTC. J is TRBJ2-6 and V is TRBV25-1; a weak D match, TRBD2 (6 bases). The CDR3 is 16 amino acids. The germline gives CDR1 MGHDK, CDR2 SYGVNS. The V and J ends lost 7 bases and 0 bases respectively, with 13 bases between them.

The genes are TRBV5-1 and TRBJ2-5; D is tentatively TRBD1 or TRBD2 (7 bases each). CDR1 SGHRS and CDR2 YFSETQ come from the germline V gene. V was trimmed by 2 bases and J by 3 bases, leaving 11 bases between them. The CDR3 spans 14 residues. As DNA, the CDR3 is TGCGCCAGCAGCTTCGGGGGGACAGAAGAGACCCAGTACTTC. It codes for CASSFGGTEETQYF.

The gene calls are TRBV7-2 and TRBJ2-3, with 10 bases fitting TRBD2. The CDR3 spans 17 residues. The germline V gene encodes CDR1 SGHTA and CDR2 FQGNSA. Trimming removed 2 bases from V and 5 bases from J; junction bases left unmatched: 10. The CDR3, as DNA: TGTGCCAGCAGCTTACGTGGAGCGGGAGGGCCAGAAGATACGCAGTATTTT. Encoded protein: CASSLRGAGGPEDTQYF.

The chain carries TRBV28 and TRBJ2-7, with D tentatively TRBD1 (5 bases). This CDR3 comprises 14 residues. Trimming cost V 2 bases and J 3 bases, with 11 bases left between them. Germline CDR1 MDHEN, CDR2 SYDVKM. CDR3: CASSLTGLHYEQYF. CDR3 in DNA: TGTGCCAGCAGTTTAACAGGTCTTCACTACGAGCAGTACTTC.

The rearrangement uses TRBV11-2 and TRBJ2-1; D unclear. Trimming removed 8 bases from V and 5 bases from J, with 4 bases in between. Looked up from germline, CDR1 is SGHAT and CDR2 is FQNNGV. The length of the CDR3 is 10 residues. Here the CDR3 DNA reads TGTGCCAGCGGACACAATGAGCAGTTCTTC. This sequence encodes CASGHNEQFF.

The chain couples TRBV2 to TRBJ2-4; D is possibly TRBD2 (6 bases). From germline, CDR1 is SNHLY and CDR2 FYNNEI. The CDR3 length is 14 residues. V was clipped by 5 bases and J by 7 bases, with 15 bases between them. The CDR3 DNA follows: TGTGCCAGCAGTCCCTTGTTTGGAGGGAACATTCAGTACTTC. The encoded protein is CASSPLFGGNIQYF.

The chain uses TRBV28 and TRBJ2-1; 8 positions match TRBD2. This CDR3 comprises 16 residues. J gave up 0 bases and V 4 bases, and 5 bases lay outside the gene matches. CDR1 MDHEN and CDR2 SYDVKM come from the germline V gene. In DNA, the CDR3 is TGTGCCAGCAGTTCTTCCGGGGGGGCCTCCTACAATGAGCAGTTCTTC. Its protein is CASSSSGGASYNEQFF.

The chain joins TRBV6-6 to TRBJ1-1; D ambiguous. Looked up from germline, CDR1 is MNHNY and CDR2 is SVGAGI (reference sequence). The CDR3 totals 13 residues. Trimming stripped 4 bases from V and 5 bases from J, with 11 bases between. The CDR3 sequence: CASSWDSPTEAFF. The CDR3 nucleotides are TGTGCCAGCAGTTGGGATTCTCCAACTGAAGCTTTCTTT.